The T cell receptor beta chain under discussion was sequenced for a study of cytomegalovirus exposure and HLA in healthy donors. Study-wide results and caveats: By HLA locus, TCR association rates varied in a later analysis, with DRB1 showing the most and HLA-C the fewest. A later analysis reportedly identified an Asian-associated ancestry cluster as carrying fewer N-insertions than the roughly 670-donor mean.

Comment on this clone: As yet, its antigen is unknown.

With 60 Vbeta and 13 Jbeta primers, the PCR was carried out. Sequencing used immunoSEQ multiplex PCR; TCRdb keeps in-frame clones, though not all of them. The profile shows 150,000 to 200,000 clones, roughly 79% of them singletons. Sequenced: PBMCs. The source is a woman aged 50 to 65 in good health and CMV-seronegative.

In nucleotides, the CDR3 is TGCGCCAGCAGCTTGTTGGGGGGAAATCAGCCCCAGCATTTT. Protein sequence: CASSLLGGNQPQHF. The chain recombines TRBV5-1 with TRBJ1-5; possibly TRBD1 for D (5 bases). The germline V gene encodes CDR1 SGHRS and CDR2 YFSETQ. The CDR3 loop spans 14 amino acids. V was pared by 1 base and J by 4 bases, with 9 bases between.